One T cell receptor (beta chain) is described in this entry. Its antigen is as yet unknown. Random hexamers were used to reverse transcribe an amount of about 0.45 to 1 ug RNA. TCRdb passed the immunoSEQ multiplex PCR reads through MiXCR, listing each CDR3 protein once. The sample has some 450,000 distinct CDR3 sequences, around 85% seen once. The data derive from a study of CD8 T cells in Susac syndrome. The germline V gene has CDR1 SEHNR and CDR2 FQNEAQ (reference sequence). This CDR3 spans 15 amino acids. Germline trimming cut 5 bases from V and 7 bases from J; bases unmatched to any gene: 11. Points from the study as a whole: The TCR sequencing and HLA analysis in the study involved a relatively small number of individuals, as the study acknowledged.

The sequenced sample consisted of CD8+ T cells from PBMCs. This receptor was obtained from a human donor with multiple sclerosis. V and J are TRBV7-9 and TRBJ1-2; 9 bases fit TRBD1. In DNA form, the CDR3 reads TGTGCCAGCAGCGTACCGGGACAGGGTCTGGGTGGCTACACCTTC. Amino acids: CASSVPGQGLGGYTF.